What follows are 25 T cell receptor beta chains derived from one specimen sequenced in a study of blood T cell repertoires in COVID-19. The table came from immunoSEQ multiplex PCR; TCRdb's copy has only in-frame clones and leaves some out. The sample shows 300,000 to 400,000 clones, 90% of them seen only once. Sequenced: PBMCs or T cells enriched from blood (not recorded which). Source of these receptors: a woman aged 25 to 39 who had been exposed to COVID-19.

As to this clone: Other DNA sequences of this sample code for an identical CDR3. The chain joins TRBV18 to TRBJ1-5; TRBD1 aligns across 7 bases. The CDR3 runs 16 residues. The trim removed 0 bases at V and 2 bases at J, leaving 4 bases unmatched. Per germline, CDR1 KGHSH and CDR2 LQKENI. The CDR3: CASSPPGQGGNQPQHF. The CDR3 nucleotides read TGTGCCAGCTCACCACCAGGGCAGGGGGGCAATCAGCCCCAGCATTTT.

CDR3 bases: TGTGCCATCAGTGAGTCGCATGGGGGCCCGAACTATGGCTACACCTTC. This encodes CAISESHGGPNYGYTF. The V gene is TRBV10-3, the J gene TRBJ1-2; TRBD1 might be the D (6 bases). The V gene lost 0 bases and the J gene lost 2 bases, with 13 bases spanning the gap. Per germline, CDR1 ENHRY and CDR2 SYGVKD. This CDR3 comprises 16 residues.

For the CDR3, the DNA is TGTGCCAGCAGTGAGGCTAGCGGGACTTGGGGTGAGCAGTTCTTC. Its translation is CASSEASGTWGEQFF. The chain combines TRBV2 with TRBJ2-1, with 9 bases matching TRBD2. The ends lost 3 bases at V and 9 bases at J; junction bases unmatched: 9. Looked up from germline, CDR1 is SNHLY and CDR2 is FYNNEI. The CDR3 is 15 amino acids. The variable domain in full, completed from reference TRBV2 and TRBJ2-1, reads EPEVTQTPSHQVTQMGQEVILRCVPISNHLYFYWYRQILGQKVEFLVSFYNNEISEKSEIFDDQFSVERPDGSNFTLKIRSTKLEDSAMYFCASSEASGTWGEQFFGPGTRLTVL.

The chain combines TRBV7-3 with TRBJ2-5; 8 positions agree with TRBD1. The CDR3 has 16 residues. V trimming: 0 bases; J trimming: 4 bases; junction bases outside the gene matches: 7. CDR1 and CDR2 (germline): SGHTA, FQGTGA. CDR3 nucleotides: TGTGCCAGCAGCTTAACAGGACAGGGCGCGAGAGAGACCCAGTACTTC. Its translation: CASSLTGQGARETQYF.

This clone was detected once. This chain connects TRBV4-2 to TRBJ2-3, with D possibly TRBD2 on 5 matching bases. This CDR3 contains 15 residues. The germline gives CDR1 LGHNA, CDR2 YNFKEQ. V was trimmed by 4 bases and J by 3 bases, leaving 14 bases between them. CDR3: CASSPLGRGTDTQYF. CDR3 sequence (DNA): TGTGCCAGCAGCCCACTAGGGCGAGGAACAGATACGCAGTATTTT.

The CDR3 nucleotides are TGTGCCAGCAGTAAGATAAGGGGCAGGGAGGATACTGAAGCTTTCTTT. It codes for CASSKIRGREDTEAFF. This chain links TRBV6-2 or TRBV6-3 with TRBJ1-1; weak D call: TRBD1 (5 bases). The CDR3 runs to 16 residues. Germline loops: CDR1 MNHEY, CDR2 SVGEGT. V was cut by 5 bases and J by 5 bases, with 21 bases left in between.

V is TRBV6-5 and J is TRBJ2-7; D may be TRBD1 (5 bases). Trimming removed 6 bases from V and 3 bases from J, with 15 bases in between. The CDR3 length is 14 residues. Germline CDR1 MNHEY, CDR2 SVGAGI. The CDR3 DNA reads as TGTGCCAGCAGACCTACACCGACAGTCTACGAGCAGTACTTC. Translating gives CASRPTPTVYEQYF.

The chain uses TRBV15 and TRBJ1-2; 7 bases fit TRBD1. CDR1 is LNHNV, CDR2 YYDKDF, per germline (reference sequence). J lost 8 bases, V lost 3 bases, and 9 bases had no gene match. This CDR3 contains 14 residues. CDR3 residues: CATSSGTAARGYTF. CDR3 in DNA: TGTGCCACCAGCAGCGGGACAGCGGCGAGGGGCTACACCTTC.

This chain's CDR3 is CASSGGTGRAYEQYF. DNA of the CDR3: TGTGCCAGCAGTGGGGGGACAGGACGAGCCTACGAGCAGTACTTC. The chain is built from TRBV27 and TRBJ2-7; TRBD1 matches 8 bases. This CDR3 is built from 15 residues. Germline V CDR1 and CDR2: MNHEY, SMNVEV (reference sequence). J was trimmed by 2 bases and V by 5 bases; bases with no gene match: 8.

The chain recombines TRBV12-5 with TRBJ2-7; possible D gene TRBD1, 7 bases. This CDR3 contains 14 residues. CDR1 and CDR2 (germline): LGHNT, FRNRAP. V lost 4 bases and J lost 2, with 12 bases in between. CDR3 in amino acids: CASGWTGGTYEQYF. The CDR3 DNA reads TGTGCTAGTGGTTGGACAGGAGGGACCTACGAGCAGTACTTC.

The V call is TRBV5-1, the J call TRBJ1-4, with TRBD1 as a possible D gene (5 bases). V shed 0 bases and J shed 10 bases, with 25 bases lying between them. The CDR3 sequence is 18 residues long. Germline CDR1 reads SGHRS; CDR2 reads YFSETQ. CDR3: CASSLEGHAFRVPRKLFF. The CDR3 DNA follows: TGCGCCAGCAGCTTGGAGGGGCACGCATTCAGGGTTCCCAGAAAACTGTTTTTT.

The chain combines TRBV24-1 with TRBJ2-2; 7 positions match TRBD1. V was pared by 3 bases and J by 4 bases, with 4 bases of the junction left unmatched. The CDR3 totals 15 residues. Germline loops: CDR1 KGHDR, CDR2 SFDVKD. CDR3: CATSDPGQLTGELFF. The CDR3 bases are TGTGCCACCAGTGATCCGGGACAGCTCACCGGGGAGCTGTTTTTT.

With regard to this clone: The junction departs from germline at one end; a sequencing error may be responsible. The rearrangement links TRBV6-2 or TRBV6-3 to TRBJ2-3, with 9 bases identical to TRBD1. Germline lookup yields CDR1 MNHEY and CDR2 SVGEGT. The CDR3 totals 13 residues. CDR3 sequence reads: CASSFSTGTGPHF. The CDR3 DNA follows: TGTGCCAGCAGTTTCTCCACCGGGACAGGGCCCCATTTT.

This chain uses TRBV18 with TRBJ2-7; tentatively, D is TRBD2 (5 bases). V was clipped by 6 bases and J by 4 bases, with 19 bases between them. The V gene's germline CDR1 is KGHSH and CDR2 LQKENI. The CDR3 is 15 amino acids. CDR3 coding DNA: TGTGCCAGCTCGCTTGAGCGGCAATTGGGTTACGAGCAGTACTTC. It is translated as CASSLERQLGYEQYF.

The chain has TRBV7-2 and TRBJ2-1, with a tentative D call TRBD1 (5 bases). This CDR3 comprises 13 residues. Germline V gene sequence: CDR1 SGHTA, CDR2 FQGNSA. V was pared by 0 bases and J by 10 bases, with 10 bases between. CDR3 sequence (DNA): TGTGCCAGCAGCTTAGCGCGGACAAGAGAGCAGTTCTTC. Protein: CASSLARTREQFF. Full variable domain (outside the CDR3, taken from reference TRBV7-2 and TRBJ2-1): GAGVSQSPSNKVTEKGKDVELRCDPISGHTALYWYRQSLGQGLEFLIYFQGNSAPDKSGLPSDRFSAERTGGSVSTLTIQRTQQEDSAVYLCASSLARTREQFFGPGTRLTVL.

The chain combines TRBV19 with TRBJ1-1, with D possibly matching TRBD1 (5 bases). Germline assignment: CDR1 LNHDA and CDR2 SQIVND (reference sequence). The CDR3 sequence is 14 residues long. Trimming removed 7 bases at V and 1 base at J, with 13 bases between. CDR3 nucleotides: TGTGCCAGTAAAGGGGCCTTCTCGAACACTGAAGCTTTCTTT. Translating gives CASKGAFSNTEAFF.

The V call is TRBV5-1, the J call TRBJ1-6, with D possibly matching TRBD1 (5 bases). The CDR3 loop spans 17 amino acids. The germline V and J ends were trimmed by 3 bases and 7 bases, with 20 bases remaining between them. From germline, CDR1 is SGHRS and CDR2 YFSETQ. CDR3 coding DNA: TGCGCCAGCAGCTGGGGACGGTCGTGGGGGGAAAATTCACCCCTCCACTTT. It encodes CASSWGRSWGENSPLHF.

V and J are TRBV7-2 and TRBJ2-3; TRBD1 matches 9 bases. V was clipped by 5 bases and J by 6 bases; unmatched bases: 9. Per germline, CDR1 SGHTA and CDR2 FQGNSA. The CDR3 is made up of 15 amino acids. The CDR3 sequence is CASSLDRGLMDTQYF. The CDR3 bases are TGTGCCAGCAGCCTAGACAGGGGGTTAATGGATACGCAGTATTTT.

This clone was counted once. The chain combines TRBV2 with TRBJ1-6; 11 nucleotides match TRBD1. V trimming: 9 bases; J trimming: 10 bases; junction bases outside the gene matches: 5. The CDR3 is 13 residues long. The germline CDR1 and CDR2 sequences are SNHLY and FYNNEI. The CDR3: CARKGTGGSPLHF. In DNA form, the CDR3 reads TGTGCCAGAAAAGGGACAGGGGGATCACCCCTCCACTTT.

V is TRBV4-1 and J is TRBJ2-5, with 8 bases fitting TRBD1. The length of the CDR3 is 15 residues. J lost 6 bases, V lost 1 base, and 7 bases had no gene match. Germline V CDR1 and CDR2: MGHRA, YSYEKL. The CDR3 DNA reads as TGCGCCAGCAGCCAAGGGCATGGACAGGGAAAGACCCAGTACTTC. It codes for CASSQGHGQGKTQYF.

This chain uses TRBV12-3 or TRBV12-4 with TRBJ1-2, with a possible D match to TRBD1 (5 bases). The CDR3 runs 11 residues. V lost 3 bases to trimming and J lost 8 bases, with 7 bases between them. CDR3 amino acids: CASSFGAGYTF. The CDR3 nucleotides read TGTGCCAGCAGTTTTGGGGCCGGCTACACCTTC.

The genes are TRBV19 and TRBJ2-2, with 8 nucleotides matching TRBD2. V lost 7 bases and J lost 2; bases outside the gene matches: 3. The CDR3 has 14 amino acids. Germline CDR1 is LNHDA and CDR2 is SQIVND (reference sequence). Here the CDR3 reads CASKGTRNTGELFF. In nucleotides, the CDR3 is TGTGCCAGTAAGGGGACTAGAAACACCGGGGAGCTGTTTTTT.

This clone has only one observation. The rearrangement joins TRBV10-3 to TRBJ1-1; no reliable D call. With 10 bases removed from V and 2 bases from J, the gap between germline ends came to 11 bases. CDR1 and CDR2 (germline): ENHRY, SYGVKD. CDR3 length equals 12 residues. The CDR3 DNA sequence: TGTGCCACCACAGCAGGTAACACTGAAGCTTTCTTT. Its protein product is CATTAGNTEAFF.

This CDR3 is CASSLAVAFLAGGPYEQFF. The CDR3 DNA follows: TGTGCCAGCAGCTTAGCCGTAGCGTTCCTAGCGGGGGGGCCATATGAGCAGTTCTTC. This rearrangement joins TRBV7-8 to TRBJ2-1; 12 positions agree with TRBD2. Germline V gene lookup returns CDR1 SGHVS and CDR2 FQNEAQ. The trim removed 0 bases at V and 8 bases at J, leaving 14 bases unmatched. CDR3 length: 19 residues.

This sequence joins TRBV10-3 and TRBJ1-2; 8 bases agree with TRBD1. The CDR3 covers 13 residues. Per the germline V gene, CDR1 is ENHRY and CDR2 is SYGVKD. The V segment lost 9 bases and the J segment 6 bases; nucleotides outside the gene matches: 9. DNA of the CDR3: TGTGCCATTACGTCGGGACAGGAGGATGGCTACACCTTC. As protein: CAITSGQEDGYTF.